This T cell receptor beta chain is from a study of cytomegalovirus exposure and HLA in healthy donors. Primers for the PCR totalled 60 Vbeta and 13 Jbeta. Produced via immunoSEQ multiplex PCR; TCRdb's table is partial and in-frame only. The top ten clones hold about 20% of a sample with 55,000 to 80,000 clones, 60% to 80% of them seen once. CDR1 and CDR2 (germline): SGHRS, YFSETQ. The CDR3 totals 14 residues. V was clipped by 5 bases and J by 1 base, with 9 bases between them. This chain links TRBV5-1 with TRBJ2-2; tentatively, D is TRBD1 (6 bases). This TCR was recovered from a woman in her twenties or thirties in good health and CMV-seropositive. Material: PBMCs. CDR3 DNA sequence: TGCGCCAGCAGTTACAGGGAGAACACCGGGGAGCTGTTTTTT. Translated: CASSYRENTGELFF.